Each of the 26 T cell receptor beta chains below was sequenced from the same sample in a study of T cell responses to AZD1222 COVID-19 vaccine. Only in-frame clones appear in the TCRdb table, and some are missing; sequencing was by immunoSEQ multiplex PCR. Among about 150,000 clones, about nine tenths were seen once, and the ten largest hold approximately 20%. The source material was peripheral blood, sampled on day 0 of AZD1222 vaccination. These receptors came from an adult in good health.

This clone was seen only a few times. The chain uses TRBV19 and TRBJ2-7; 8 nucleotides agree with TRBD2. The CDR3 length is 19 residues. The germline gives CDR1 LNHDA, CDR2 SQIVND (reference sequence). With 5 bases clipped from V and 3 bases from J, the junction kept 21 bases outside the gene matches. The CDR3 DNA is TGTGCCAGTAGTGCGAGCGGGAGACCCACTAGCTGGGGTTTCTACGAGCAGTACTTC. As protein: CASSASGRPTSWGFYEQYF.

The CDR3 coding sequence is TGTGCCAGCAGTGTGGGACGGGGTCCTAACTATGGCTACACCTTC. Its protein is CASSVGRGPNYGYTF. The gene calls are TRBV2 and TRBJ1-2, with TRBD1 as a possible D gene (5 bases). There are 15 residues in the CDR3. Germline V gives CDR1 SNHLY, CDR2 FYNNEI. The V and J ends lost 4 bases and 0 bases respectively, with 12 bases between them.

The chain employs TRBV5-1 and TRBJ2-7; possibly TRBD2 for D (6 bases). CDR3 size: 17 residues. Germline CDR1 SGHRS, CDR2 YFSETQ. The V gene lost 4 bases and the J gene lost 6 bases, with 26 bases spanning the gap. The CDR3 loop reads CASSPYQSRGKEFEQYF. In nucleotides, the CDR3 is TGCGCCAGCAGCCCCTACCAGTCGCGCGGGAAGGAATTCGAGCAGTACTTC. Based on the CDR3 plus reference TRBV5-1 and TRBJ2-7, the full variable domain is KAGVTQTPRYLIKTRGQQVTLSCSPISGHRSVSWYQQTPGQGLQFLFEYFSETQRNKGNFPGRFSGRQFSNSRSEMNVSTLELGDSALYLCASSPYQSRGKEFEQYFGPGTRLTVT.

About this clone itself: At one end the junction does not follow the germline gene, possibly because of a read error. V gene TRBV14 combines with J gene TRBJ1-2; TRBD1 matches at 9 bases. CDR3 length: 17 amino acids. Germline V CDR1 and CDR2: SGHDN, FVKESK. The CDR3 bases are TGTGCCGGCAGCCAAGACCCACAGGGGGCGCGGGGCTATGGCTACACCTTC. This sequence encodes CAGSQDPQGARGYGYTF.

This clone was observed once. The chain employs TRBV6-6 and TRBJ2-1; possible D gene TRBD2, 6 bases. The ends were cut back, 8 bases at V and 8 bases at J, with 19 bases in the middle. The CDR3 runs 14 residues. CDR1 MNHNY and CDR2 SVGAGI come from the germline V gene (reference sequence). The CDR3 spells CASRRPGAADEQFF. Written as DNA, the CDR3 is TGTGCCAGCCGCCGACCGGGAGCGGCGGATGAGCAGTTCTTC.

By its share, this clone is medium-sized (0.01 to 0.1%). The V gene is TRBV27, the J gene TRBJ2-2, with 11 positions matching TRBD2. CDR1 is MNHEY and CDR2 is SMNVEV in the germline V gene (reference sequence). This CDR3 is built from 15 residues. V shed 7 bases and J 0 bases; nucleotides not matched to a gene: 1. This chain's CDR3 is CASISGGANTGELFF. Here the CDR3 DNA reads TGTGCCAGCATTAGCGGGGGGGCGAACACCGGGGAGCTGTTTTTT.

V gene TRBV6-2 or TRBV6-3 combines with J gene TRBJ1-6; no definite D call. CDR1 is MNHEY and CDR2 is SVGEGT in the germline V gene. V dropped 6 bases and J dropped 1 base, with 13 bases sitting between them. CDR3 length: 16 amino acids. The CDR3 is CASSSPRGSYNSPLHF. As DNA, the CDR3 is TGTGCCAGCAGCTCCCCTAGAGGGTCCTATAATTCACCCCTCCACTTT.

The V gene is TRBV7-3, the J gene TRBJ1-6, with D possibly TRBD1 on 5 matching bases. V was pared by 5 bases and J by 7 bases, with 9 bases between. Per the germline V gene, CDR1 is SGHTA and CDR2 is FQGTGA. The CDR3 contains 13 residues. The CDR3 DNA sequence: TGTGCCAGCAGCCCTGACAGCAATTCACCCCTCCACTTT. Translated, it gives CASSPDSNSPLHF.

This sequence joins TRBV12-3 or TRBV12-4 and TRBJ1-1; D may be TRBD1 (6 bases). Deletions cut 8 bases from V and 6 bases from J, with 16 bases between. The CDR3 consists of 13 residues. In DNA form, the CDR3 reads TGTGCCAGCTCACTGGCGGGGGCGGCTGAAGCTTTCTTT. Translating gives CASSLAGAAEAFF.

The rearrangement uses TRBV7-3 and TRBJ2-2; D is possibly TRBD2 (6 bases). The CDR3 length is 13 residues. V lost 6 bases to trimming and J lost 3 bases, with 8 bases between them. The germline V gene encodes CDR1 SGHTA and CDR2 FQGTGA. The CDR3 reads CASSGGYTGELFF. Written as DNA, the CDR3 is TGTGCCAGCAGTGGGGGGTACACCGGGGAGCTGTTTTTT.

V is TRBV11-3 and J is TRBJ1-3; D gene unclear. Trimming cost V 6 bases and J 0 bases, with 12 bases left between them. Germline lookup yields CDR1 SGHNT and CDR2 YENEEA. The CDR3 runs to 15 residues. Here the CDR3 reads CASSPTRGSGNTIYF. DNA of the CDR3: TGTGCCAGCAGTCCCACTCGGGGCTCTGGAAACACCATATATTTT.

The chain joins TRBV7-2 to TRBJ1-2, with a possible D match to TRBD1 (5 bases). The CDR3 is 12 residues long. Trimming removed 6 bases from V and 7 bases from J, with 12 bases in between. Germline V CDR1 and CDR2: SGHTA, FQGNSA. CDR3 DNA sequence: TGTGCCAGCAGGGGTGTCGGGACTGGCTACACCTTC. This gives the protein CASRGVGTGYTF.

This chain links TRBV24-1 with TRBJ2-7; D remains ambiguous. CDR3 length: 15 amino acids. In germline, CDR1 is KGHDR, CDR2 SFDVKD. V dropped 3 bases and J dropped 5 bases, with 16 bases sitting between them. CDR3 protein: CATSDPAGYANEQYF. The CDR3 DNA is TGTGCCACCAGTGATCCCGCCGGTTATGCGAACGAGCAGTACTTC.

This clone turned up a few times. The chain recombines TRBV9 with TRBJ1-2; 7 bases agree with TRBD1. Germline V gene sequence: CDR1 SGDLS, CDR2 YYNGEE. The CDR3 loop spans 15 amino acids. V lost 3 bases to trimming and J lost 0 bases; unmatched junction nucleotides: 5. The CDR3 DNA is TGTGCCAGCAGCGGGGACAGCGGAGCTAACTATGGCTACACCTTC. Protein sequence: CASSGDSGANYGYTF.

V gene TRBV23-1 combines with J gene TRBJ2-3; D possibly corresponds to TRBD1 (5 bases). TRBV23-1 is reported as an ORF; its role is uncertain. The CDR3 has 14 residues. The germline V and J ends were trimmed by 3 bases and 5 bases, with 12 bases remaining between them. CDR3 sequence reads: CASSQRQIRDTQYF. The CDR3 bases are TGCGCCAGCAGTCAGCGACAGATCAGAGATACGCAGTATTTT.

V and J are TRBV5-5 and TRBJ2-5; 9 positions agree with TRBD1. Germline V gene sequence: CDR1 SGHKS, CDR2 YYEKEE (reference sequence). The CDR3 is 16 residues long. Germline trimming cut 5 bases from V and 5 bases from J; bases unmatched to any gene: 13. The CDR3 DNA is TGTGCCAGCAGGGAAAAGGGACAGGGAATAGGTGAGACCCAGTACTTC. This gives the protein CASREKGQGIGETQYF.

This sequence joins TRBV30 and TRBJ1-5, with D tentatively TRBD1 (5 bases). Germline V gene sequence: CDR1 GTSNPN, CDR2 SVGIG (reference sequence). The germline V and J ends were trimmed by 3 bases and 4 bases, with 10 bases remaining between them. There are 13 residues in the CDR3. The CDR3 DNA follows: TGTGCCTGGAGCAATAAGGGGAATCAGCCCCAGCATTTT. This codes for CAWSNKGNQPQHF.

This chain connects TRBV3-1 (or the pseudogene TRBV3-2) to TRBJ2-2; 8 bases map to TRBD2. With 3 bases clipped from V and 4 bases from J, the junction kept 7 bases outside the gene matches. CDR1 is LGHDT, CDR2 YNNKEL, per germline (reference sequence). This CDR3 contains 16 residues. CDR3 protein: CASSHGRASPTGELFF. DNA for the CDR3: TGTGCCAGCAGCCACGGGAGGGCCAGCCCCACCGGGGAGCTGTTTTTT.

The chain uses TRBV7-8 and TRBJ1-2; D is undetermined. Germline CDR1 reads SGHVS; CDR2 reads FQNEAQ. V lost 2 bases, J lost 7 bases, and 11 bases lay in between. This CDR3 is 13 amino acids long. DNA of the CDR3: TGTGCCAGCAGCTTACGCGCCGGGGTTGGCTACACCTTC. This translates into CASSLRAGVGYTF.

The rearrangement uses TRBV18 and TRBJ1-5, with D tentatively TRBD1 (6 bases). V was pared by 2 bases and J by 7 bases, with 15 bases between. The CDR3 consists of 15 residues. Looked up from germline, CDR1 is KGHSH and CDR2 is LQKENI. The CDR3 DNA sequence: TGTGCCAGCTCACCAAATCCAGGGGATATCCAGCCCCAGCATTTT. Its protein is CASSPNPGDIQPQHF. The full variable domain, with the rest looked up from reference TRBV18 and TRBJ1-5, is NAGVMQNPRHLVRRRGQEARLRCSPMKGHSHVYWYRQLPEEGLKFMVYLQKENIIDESGMPKERFSAEFPKEGPSILRIQQVVRGDSAAYFCASSPNPGDIQPQHFGDGTRLSIL.

The chain joins TRBV2 to TRBJ2-3; no reliable D call. The ends were cut back, 2 bases at V and 0 bases at J, with 9 bases in the middle. The CDR3 totals 15 residues. Germline V gene lookup returns CDR1 SNHLY and CDR2 FYNNEI. CDR3 coding DNA: TGTGCCAGCAGTGAACGTGGAACTAGCACAGATACGCAGTATTTT. The encoded protein is CASSERGTSTDTQYF.

V is TRBV27 and J is TRBJ1-1; no definite D call. The CDR3 runs 14 residues. The V and J ends lost 2 bases and 1 base respectively, with 8 bases between them. Germline V gene lookup returns CDR1 MNHEY and CDR2 SMNVEV (reference sequence). The DNA of the CDR3 is TGTGCCAGCAGTTTACACCACGGGAACACTGAAGCTTTCTTT. Encoded protein: CASSLHHGNTEAFF.

The chain combines TRBV18 with TRBJ1-1; a weak D match, TRBD1 (5 bases). V was clipped by 0 bases and J by 8 bases, with 10 bases between them. CDR1 and CDR2 (germline): KGHSH, LQKENI. This CDR3 contains 13 residues. As DNA, the CDR3 is TGTGCCAGCTCACCACCGGACAAAAACGAAGCTTTCTTT. Encoded protein: CASSPPDKNEAFF.

The V and J genes are TRBV30 and TRBJ1-1; D uncertain. V was pared by 2 bases and J by 7 bases, with 8 bases between. This CDR3 region has 11 residues. Germline CDR1 reads GTSNPN; CDR2 reads SVGIG (reference sequence). The CDR3: CAWSLESEAFF. In DNA form, the CDR3 reads TGTGCCTGGAGTTTGGAGAGTGAAGCTTTCTTT.

The chain combines TRBV6-5 with TRBJ1-4; D gene ambiguous. CDR3 size: 15 residues. V dropped 2 bases and J dropped 3 bases, with 10 bases sitting between them. The germline CDR1 and CDR2 sequences are MNHEY and SVGAGI. This CDR3 is CASSYTRSSNEKLFF. Written as DNA, the CDR3 is TGTGCCAGCAGTTACACCCGTAGTTCTAATGAAAAACTGTTTTTT.

The gene calls are TRBV9 and TRBJ1-5, with D tentatively TRBD1 (5 bases). In germline, CDR1 is SGDLS, CDR2 YYNGEE. The CDR3 spans 15 residues. The germline V and J ends were trimmed by 0 bases and 6 bases, with 13 bases remaining between them. The CDR3 DNA reads as TGTGCCAGCAGCGTAGATGGCAGGGAAAGTCAGCCCCAGCATTTT. Translation: CASSVDGRESQPQHF.